The 32 T cell receptor beta chains listed next were all sequenced from one sample in a study of persistence of HIV-infected CD4 T cells. The libraries were made with immunoSEQ version 4 in survey mode. Using immunoSEQ multiplex PCR, the repertoire was profiled, and TCRdb retains in-frame clones only, with some absent. Of 37,000 or so clones detected, over 80% appear once; the ten largest clones hold approximately 1.5%. Cells were stimulated with CMV-infected fibroblast lysates at about 10 ug/mL. CD40L/CD69 double-negative CD45RO-high memory CD4+ T cells were collected. No antigens are known for them. The sample in question was CD4+ T cells sorted from PBMCs after approximately 19-hour stimulation, obtained from a patient who received antiretroviral therapy. Receptors originate from an adult man with HIV who was CMV-seropositive.

The rearrangement links TRBV28 to TRBJ1-5, with D unresolved. The CDR3 has 11 residues. V shed 6 bases and J shed 9 bases, with 9 bases lying between them. CDR1 and CDR2 from the germline V gene are MDHEN and SYDVKM. Written as DNA, the CDR3 is TGTGCCAGCAGCGAAAAAGGGCCCCAGCATTTT. Protein sequence: CASSEKGPQHF.

This chain uses TRBV6-5 with TRBJ1-1, with a possible D match to TRBD1 (5 bases). CDR1 is MNHEY and CDR2 is SVGAGI in the germline V gene. Deletions cut 10 bases from V and 6 bases from J, with 15 bases between. The CDR3 spans 12 residues. The CDR3 is CATREGYAEAFF. The CDR3, as DNA: TGTGCCACCAGGGAGGGATACGCTGAAGCTTTCTTT.

The chain has TRBV19 and TRBJ1-3; D call uncertain. Germline CDR1 LNHDA, CDR2 SQIVND (reference sequence). CDR3 length equals 13 residues. V lost 6 bases and J lost 0, with 6 bases in between. The CDR3 nucleotides read TGTGCCAGTAGAACCGTCTCTGGAAACACCATATATTTT. Protein product: CASRTVSGNTIYF. The variable domain in full, completed from reference TRBV19 and TRBJ1-3, reads DGGITQSPKYLFRKEGQNVTLSCEQNLNHDAMYWYRQDPGQGLRLIYYSQIVNDFQKGDIAEGYSVSREKKESFPLTVTSAQKNPTAFYLCASRTVSGNTIYFGEGSWLTVV.

This sequence joins TRBV29-1 and TRBJ1-1; no reliable D call. The CDR3 runs 11 residues. CDR1 and CDR2 from the germline V gene are SQVTM and ANQGSEA. Trimming cost V 7 bases and J 4 bases, with 10 bases left between them. CDR3 in DNA: TGCAGCGCCGGATTTCCCACTGAAGCTTTCTTT. Translation: CSAGFPTEAFF.

This CDR3 is CASKGADFTEAFF. CDR3 sequence (DNA): TGTGCCAGTAAAGGTGCCGATTTCACTGAAGCTTTCTTT. The chain combines TRBV19 with TRBJ1-1; D is unresolved. CDR1 and CDR2 (germline): LNHDA, SQIVND (reference sequence). This CDR3 comprises 13 residues. The V gene lost 7 bases and the J gene lost 4 bases, with 13 bases spanning the gap.

This chain connects TRBV7-8 to TRBJ1-3; no firm D call. Trimming removed 4 bases at V and 0 bases at J, with 16 bases between. Germline values: CDR1 SGHVS, CDR2 FQNEAQ. The CDR3 is 17 residues long. This CDR3 reads CASSSRTQKSSGNTIYF. Written as DNA, the CDR3 is TGTGCCAGCAGCTCGAGAACCCAGAAGAGCTCTGGAAACACCATATATTTT.

The chain has TRBV11-3 and TRBJ1-1; possible D gene TRBD1, 5 bases. The CDR3 consists of 14 residues. Germline V CDR1 and CDR2: SGHNT, YENEEA. The V end was cut by 0 bases, the J end by 0 bases, with 5 bases between. CDR3 nucleotides: TGTGCCAGCAGCTTAGACAGGGTGAACACTGAAGCTTTCTTT. Translated, it gives CASSLDRVNTEAFF.

This clone was observed a single time. This rearrangement joins TRBV5-4 to TRBJ2-2; D is unclear. This CDR3 has 16 amino acids. Germline CDR1 and CDR2: SGHNT and YYREEE (reference sequence). Trimming shortened V by 1 base and J by 1 base, and 11 bases separated the two germline ends. CDR3 DNA sequence: TGTGCCAGCAGCTTGACTGCAGGCGGGAACACCGGGGAGCTGTTTTTT. Translation: CASSLTAGGNTGELFF. The full variable domain, its missing parts supplied by reference TRBV5-4 and TRBJ2-2, is ETGVTQSPTHLIKTRGQQVTLRCSSQSGHNTVSWYQQALGQGPQFIFQYYREEENGRGNFPPRFSGLQFPNYSSELNVNALELDDSALYLCASSLTAGGNTGELFFGEGSRLTVL.

This chain connects TRBV7-3 to TRBJ2-1; 10 nucleotides align to TRBD2. J gave up 6 bases and V 8 bases, and 7 bases lay outside the gene matches. Looked up from germline, CDR1 is SGHTA and CDR2 is FQGTGA. CDR3 length: 14 amino acids. CDR3 in DNA: TGTGCCAGCCGAAGCGGGGGGGCTGGCAATGAGCAGTTCTTC. This translates into CASRSGGAGNEQFF.

V is TRBV5-1 and J is TRBJ2-3, with a tentative D call TRBD2 (6 bases). Germline CDR1 and CDR2: SGHRS and YFSETQ. The CDR3 is made up of 14 amino acids. V was clipped by 5 bases and J by 0 bases, with 10 bases between them. The CDR3 here is CASREGHSTDTQYF. The DNA for the CDR3 is TGCGCCAGCAGGGAGGGGCATAGCACAGATACGCAGTATTTT.

V and J are TRBV4-1 and TRBJ1-1, with 8 nucleotides matching TRBD1. CDR1 MGHRA and CDR2 YSYEKL come from the germline V gene. The CDR3 has 15 residues. The J segment lost 5 bases and the V segment lost 0 bases, leaving 5 bases of the junction unmatched. Here the CDR3 DNA reads TGCGCCAGCAGCCAAGATGACAGGGGAAGAACTGAAGCTTTCTTT. Protein product: CASSQDDRGRTEAFF.

V gene TRBV3-1 (or the pseudogene TRBV3-2) combines with J gene TRBJ1-1; D is possibly TRBD1 (5 bases). Germline lookup yields CDR1 LGHDT and CDR2 YNNKEL (reference sequence). The CDR3 runs to 19 residues. Trimming shortened V by 1 base and J by 3 bases, and 24 bases separated the two germline ends. CDR3 loop: CASSQGVRADFMKDTEAFF. CDR3 DNA: TGTGCCAGCAGCCAAGGAGTCAGGGCCGATTTCATGAAGGACACTGAAGCTTTCTTT.

The genes are TRBV7-9 and TRBJ2-1; 12 bases agree with TRBD2. Germline loops: CDR1 SEHNR, CDR2 FQNEAQ (reference sequence). J lost 4 bases, V lost 1 base, and 8 bases had no gene match. This CDR3 contains 18 residues. CDR3 amino acids: CASSLEGRLAGVYNEQFF. DNA of the CDR3: TGTGCCAGCAGCTTAGAGGGTCGACTAGCGGGGGTTTACAATGAGCAGTTCTTC.

This clone was found once. This rearrangement joins TRBV5-1 to TRBJ1-6; D unresolved. The germline V and J ends were trimmed by 2 bases and 8 bases, with 8 bases remaining between them. The germline gives CDR1 SGHRS, CDR2 YFSETQ. This CDR3 region has 13 residues. CDR3 sequence reads: CASSFKDDSPLHF. In DNA form, the CDR3 reads TGCGCCAGCAGCTTCAAGGACGATTCACCCCTCCACTTT.

This chain links TRBV28 with TRBJ1-5; 7 bases match TRBD1. J lost 7 bases, V lost 6 bases, and 12 bases had no gene match. Germline V gene lookup returns CDR1 MDHEN and CDR2 SYDVKM. The CDR3 covers 15 residues. The CDR3 DNA reads TGTGCCAGCAGACTTCCACAGGGGATACTCCAGCCCCAGCATTTT. This codes for CASRLPQGILQPQHF.

This chain joins TRBV7-9 and TRBJ2-7; D might be TRBD2 (7 bases). Trimming cost V 5 bases and J 4 bases, with 24 bases left between them. Per the germline V gene, CDR1 is SEHNR and CDR2 is FQNEAQ (reference sequence). The length of the CDR3 is 17 residues. DNA for the CDR3: TGTGCCAGCAGCCGAGACAGCGGGCGGGGGACAACATACGAGCAGTACTTC. Amino acids: CASSRDSGRGTTYEQYF.

The chain has TRBV5-1 and TRBJ1-1; D remains ambiguous. With 0 bases removed from V and 1 base from J, the gap between germline ends came to 7 bases. Germline V CDR1 and CDR2: SGHRS, YFSETQ. CDR3 size: 14 residues. CDR3 in amino acids: CASSLAGANTEAFF. CDR3 DNA: TGCGCCAGCAGCTTGGCCGGAGCGAACACTGAAGCTTTCTTT.

This chain uses TRBV27 with TRBJ1-6; the D is unclear. V was cut by 8 bases and J by 10 bases, with 15 bases left in between. Germline V CDR1 and CDR2: MNHEY, SMNVEV (reference sequence). This CDR3 is built from 13 residues. CDR3 in amino acids: CASQEYESSPLHF. The CDR3 DNA follows: TGTGCCAGCCAGGAATACGAAAGCTCACCCCTCCACTTT.

This sequence joins TRBV21-1 and TRBJ2-3; the table's D call, TRBD2, was not checked against the DNA. TRBV21-1 corresponds to a pseudogene. This CDR3 is 21 amino acids long. The CDR3 is CASSKAFSGTSGGALTDTQYF. CDR3 nucleotides: TGTGCCAGCAGCAAAGCCTTCTCCGGGACTAGCGGGGGGGCGTTGACAGATACGCAGTATTTT.

This chain uses TRBV5-4 with TRBJ2-7; 8 bases align to TRBD2. The germline gives CDR1 SGHNT, CDR2 YYREEE (reference sequence). V dropped 2 bases and J dropped 4; count of bases not matched to a gene: 5. CDR3 length: 14 amino acids. The CDR3 sequence is CASSLKRGNYEQYF. The DNA for the CDR3 is TGTGCCAGCAGCTTAAAGCGGGGGAATTACGAGCAGTACTTC.

The rearrangement joins TRBV9 to TRBJ1-6; D ambiguous. Trimming left V 1 base short and J 5 bases short, with 10 bases between. CDR1 SGDLS and CDR2 YYNGEE come from the germline V gene. The CDR3 is 15 amino acids. The CDR3 region has the DNA TGTGCCAGCAGCGTATCGTCGCAGAATAATTCACCCCTCCACTTT. It yields the protein CASSVSSQNNSPLHF.

The rearrangement links TRBV6-5 to TRBJ1-1; no reliable D call. The CDR3 spans 13 residues. The germline gives CDR1 MNHEY, CDR2 SVGAGI. V was clipped by 5 bases and J by 1 base, with 8 bases between them. The DNA for the CDR3 is TGTGCCAGCAGTCTCTCGGGGAACACTGAAGCTTTCTTT. Translation: CASSLSGNTEAFF.

The chain has TRBV5-8 and TRBJ1-4, with 8 bases fitting TRBD1. V dropped 4 bases and J dropped 7; count of bases not matched to a gene: 6. The CDR3 loop spans 14 amino acids. Germline values: CDR1 SGHTS, CDR2 YDEGEE. The chain's CDR3 is CASSTQGAGEKLFF. The DNA of the CDR3 is TGTGCCAGCAGCACCCAGGGGGCGGGTGAAAAACTGTTTTTT.

The V and J genes are TRBV7-9 and TRBJ2-2; no reliable D call. CDR1 is SEHNR, CDR2 FQNEAQ, per germline (reference sequence). V shed 5 bases and J shed 10 bases, with 8 bases lying between them. CDR3 length: 11 amino acids. The CDR3 reads CASSRIEELFF. DNA of the CDR3: TGTGCCAGCAGCCGAATTGAGGAGCTGTTTTTT.

CDR3 bases: TGTGCCACCAGTGAGGGACAGGGCCGGGGCACTGAAGCTTTCTTT. Translated, it gives CATSEGQGRGTEAFF. V usage is TRBV24-1 and J usage is TRBJ1-1, with 9 nucleotides matching TRBD1. Germline CDR1 reads KGHDR; CDR2 reads SFDVKD. V lost 4 bases to trimming and J lost 4 bases; unmatched junction nucleotides: 6. The CDR3 spans 15 residues.

V and J are TRBV3-1 (or the pseudogene TRBV3-2) and TRBJ2-1; D unresolved. V lost 4 bases to trimming and J lost 9 bases, with 10 bases between them. This CDR3 contains 12 residues. CDR1 LGHDT and CDR2 YNNKEL come from the germline V gene (reference sequence). The CDR3 protein is CASSLLSGEQFF. The CDR3 DNA sequence: TGTGCCAGCAGCCTACTCAGTGGTGAGCAGTTCTTC.

V and J are TRBV3-1 (or the pseudogene TRBV3-2) and TRBJ1-2; TRBD1 agrees at 7 bases. CDR3 size: 16 residues. Germline V lookup: CDR1 LGHDT, CDR2 YNNKEL (reference sequence). J gave up 8 bases and V 0 bases, and 12 bases lay outside the gene matches. The chain's CDR3 is CASSQDSGRGRGGYTF. The CDR3 nucleotides are TGTGCCAGCAGCCAAGATAGTGGGAGGGGGCGGGGCGGCTACACCTTC.

As for this clone: Other DNA sequences in the same sample also yield this CDR3. The V gene is TRBV20-1, the J gene TRBJ2-7, with 10 nucleotides matching TRBD2. The CDR3 runs to 14 residues. V dropped 3 bases and J dropped 2; count of bases not matched to a gene: 4. Germline assignment: CDR1 DFQATT and CDR2 SNEGSKA (reference sequence). The CDR3 is CSASPSGGTYEQYF. In DNA, the CDR3 is TGCAGTGCTAGTCCTAGCGGGGGTACCTACGAGCAGTACTTC.

The chain recombines TRBV27 with TRBJ1-1; possibly TRBD1 for D (6 bases). The germline V and J ends were trimmed by 3 bases and 2 bases, with 13 bases remaining between them. The CDR3 spans 15 residues. The germline V gene encodes CDR1 MNHEY and CDR2 SMNVEV (reference sequence). CDR3 loop: CASSFKGGINTEAFF. DNA for the CDR3: TGTGCCAGCAGTTTCAAGGGGGGAATAAACACTGAAGCTTTCTTT.

This chain links TRBV7-3 with TRBJ2-1; D gene ambiguous. The CDR3 runs 14 residues. V dropped 0 bases and J dropped 6 bases, with 9 bases sitting between them. The V gene's germline CDR1 is SGHTA and CDR2 FQGTGA. CDR3 coding DNA: TGTGCCAGCAGCTTAACCACAGTGGCCAATGAGCAGTTCTTC. Its protein product is CASSLTTVANEQFF.

The count of this clone is one. The chain's CDR3 is CASSLARRGATDTQYF. The CDR3 nucleotides are TGCGCCAGCAGCTTGGCCAGGAGGGGGGCCACAGATACGCAGTATTTT. The rearrangement links TRBV5-1 to TRBJ2-3; tentatively, D is TRBD1 or TRBD2 (6 bases each). CDR1 is SGHRS, CDR2 YFSETQ, per germline. V was pared by 0 bases and J by 2 bases, with 13 bases between. CDR3 size: 16 residues.

The J gene is TRBJ1-1, the V gene TRBV28; the D is unclear. The CDR3 is 11 amino acids. Germline loops: CDR1 MDHEN, CDR2 SYDVKM. V lost 6 bases to trimming and J lost 8 bases, with 10 bases between them. CDR3 region: CASSTIREAFF. In DNA, the CDR3 is TGTGCCAGCAGCACCATACGAGAAGCTTTCTTT.